Here is one T cell receptor (beta chain) with its context. A multiplex PCR was run with 60 Vbeta primers and 13 Jbeta primers. Sequenced by immunoSEQ multiplex PCR; TCRdb stores in-frame clones only, minus some. This sample yields about 120,000 clones, of which 8.5% to 9% are seen a single time; around 6.1% belongs to the top ten. These data originate in a study of cytomegalovirus exposure and HLA in healthy donors. Germline-derived CDR1 and CDR2 are MGHDK and SYGVNS. This CDR3 is built from 14 residues. After removal of 1 base from V and 4 bases from J, the junction contained 3 bases not matched to a gene.

This chain connects TRBV25-1 to TRBJ1-1, with 7 bases identical to TRBD1. The sequenced material came from PBMCs. The receptor's source is a woman aged 40 to 55 in good health and CMV-seropositive. CDR3 coding DNA: TGTGCCAGCAGTGAATGGTCAGGGGGCACTGAAGCTTTCTTT. Protein sequence: CASSEWSGGTEAFF.